Described below is a single TCR beta chain sequence and its context. Antigen specificity is unknown. This sample is drawn from a study of graft-versus-host responses after intestinal transplantation. Study as a whole: Recipients underwent multivisceral, liver-intestinal, or isolated intestinal transplants. Each patient got anti-thymocyte globulin induction, then tacrolimus and steroids for about 3 years. Whole-study findings and limits: Detected in recipient marrow were GvH clones, some of which were first observed in ileum or blood. Those patients showing graft-donor T cell macrochimerism displayed high graft-versus-host to host-versus-graft clonal ratios in allografts.

The assay was immunoSEQ multiplex PCR, and TCRdb's table has in-frame clones only and misses some. Of approximately 88,000 clones in the sample, approximately 94% were seen once. Between the trimmed V and J ends, which lost 2 bases and 8 bases, there was a span of 9 bases. The CDR3 loop spans 12 amino acids. Per germline, CDR1 MDHEN and CDR2 SYDVKM. V gene TRBV28 combines with J gene TRBJ1-1; D uncertain. Source: unstimulated CD4+ T cells sorted from spleen or lymph node cells, taken before transplant. This sequence originates from a human donor who was the organ donor for an intestinal transplant. The CDR3 sequence: CASSLMWREAFF. CDR3 in DNA: TGTGCCAGCAGTTTAATGTGGAGGGAAGCTTTCTTT.